The following is a T cell receptor beta chain sequence with its context. The data were taken from a study of blood T cell repertoires in COVID-19. At the level of the study: T cells, B-cell-depleted T cells, or PBMCs supplied cDNA or gDNA.

The repertoire was sequenced with immunoSEQ multiplex PCR; TCRdb's copy has only in-frame clones and lacks some. This sample has over 200,000 clones, with approximately 87% found just once. CDR1 is LNHNV and CDR2 is YYDKDF in the germline V gene (reference sequence). V dropped 0 bases and J dropped 3 bases, with 7 bases sitting between them. The CDR3 length is 14 residues. This clonotype was sampled from a woman aged 50 to 60 with acute or convalescent COVID-19. The specimen was peripheral blood. The chain carries TRBV15 and TRBJ2-3; a weak D match, TRBD1 (6 bases). DNA of the CDR3: TGTGCCACCAGCAGAGATACAGGGACAGATACGCAGTATTTT. It encodes CATSRDTGTDTQYF.